This T cell receptor (beta chain) stems from a study of PD-1 blockade in mismatch repair-deficient tumors. Study as a whole: Enrolled 2013-2016, patients had progressing, pretreated mismatch repair-deficient cancers of 12 types.

As regards this clone: What it binds is unknown.

Some clones are missing from TCRdb's copy, which holds only in-frame ones; the method was immunoSEQ multiplex PCR. The repertoire consists of some 84,000 clones, with roughly 80% occurring once and the leading ten covering more than 2.5%. TCRs were sequenced from a few patients responding to pembrolizumab. Overall study results and limits: Rapid post-treatment expansion, then contraction, generally preceding radiologic response, marked tumor-resident clones.

Between the trimmed V and J ends, which lost 2 bases and 4 bases, there was a span of 25 bases. In germline, CDR1 is SGDLS, CDR2 YYNGEE. There are 19 residues in the CDR3. The chain links TRBV9 to TRBJ2-1; tentative D call: TRBD2 (5 bases). Sequencing used peripheral blood, obtained 12 weeks after starting pembrolizumab. The receptor's source is an adult with mismatch repair-deficient cancer. The CDR3 nucleotides are TGTGCCAGCAGCGTGGGTCGACTACACCAATCCGACTTATACAATGAGCAGTTCTTC. Translating it yields CASSVGRLHQSDLYNEQFF. The whole variable domain, remainder taken from reference TRBV9 and TRBJ2-1, is DSGVTQTPKHLITATGQRVTLRCSPRSGDLSVYWYQQSLDQGLQFLIQYYNGEERAKGNILERFSAQQFPDLHSELNLSSLELGDSALYFCASSVGRLHQSDLYNEQFFGPGTRLTVL.